The present T cell receptor beta chain was sequenced within a study of blood T cell repertoires in COVID-19. In the study overall: The origin of the acute and convalescent COVID-19 samples was the United States, Italy and Spain. PBMCs, B-cell-depleted T cells, or T cells were the source of the cDNA or gDNA that made up the material.

The CDR3 is 16 amino acids. In germline, CDR1 is MNHNY, CDR2 SVGAGI (reference sequence). The V end lost 6 bases, the J end lost 0 bases, and 15 bases lay between the germline ends. Authors' analysis steps: Quantification of nucleated cells was approximated via reference gene primer amplification. Clones were sequenced by immunoSEQ multiplex PCR, and TCRdb holds only the in-frame ones, with some missing. The DNA gave D and trimming, while V, J and clone size come from that table. This table has about 6,000 clones, about 88% appearing once. The rearrangement uses TRBV6-6 and TRBJ1-5; D unresolved. Sequenced input: peripheral blood. The sequence came from a human donor in a cohort sampled during active COVID-19. The CDR3 reads CASRPKSSYSNQPQHF. CDR3 coding DNA: TGTGCCAGCAGACCCAAAAGCTCGTATAGCAATCAGCCCCAGCATTTT.